These 15 T cell receptor beta chains came from one sample sequenced in a study of CD8 T cells in cerebrospinal fluid in Alzheimer's disease. After re-calling the 10x single-cell sequencing reads, TCRdb lists one entry per CDR3 protein, DNA absent. This repertoire includes around 1,200 distinct CDR3 sequences. The sequenced material came from cerebrospinal fluid. The receptors derive from a human donor in good health.

Frequency places this clonotype as large (0.1 to 1%). The rearrangement uses TRBV12-3 or TRBV12-4 and TRBJ2-3; TCRdb gives TRBD2 as the D gene, but with no DNA this cannot be confirmed. This CDR3 has 15 residues. CDR3 residues: CASSSTSGRIDTQYF.

This clonotype is classed as large by frequency. J is TRBJ1-6 and V is TRBV7-7; TCRdb picks TRBD1, but there is no DNA to check that call. Germline V lookup: CDR1 SSHAT, CDR2 FNYEAQ (reference sequence). The CDR3 covers 16 residues. The CDR3 reads CASSRGQSSYNSPLHF.

By frequency, this clonotype registers large. The chain combines TRBV20-1 with TRBJ1-1. This CDR3 is 14 amino acids long. Per germline, CDR1 DFQATT and CDR2 SNEGSKA (reference sequence). The CDR3 loop reads CSASSEGRLAEAFF.

The chain joins TRBV5-5 to TRBJ2-1; TCRdb gives TRBD2 as the D gene, but with no DNA this cannot be confirmed. The CDR3 length is 13 residues. CDR1 is SGHKS, CDR2 YYEKEE, per germline (reference sequence). CDR3: CASSYGSHDEQFF.

Frequency places this clonotype as medium-sized (0.01 to 0.1%). The chain employs TRBV6-5 and TRBJ2-7; the TCRdb call, TRBD1, lacks DNA for checking. This CDR3 is built from 12 residues. The germline CDR1 and CDR2 sequences are MNHEY and SVGAGI. The CDR3 loop is CASSDRANEQYF.

In terms of frequency, this clonotype is medium-sized (0.01 to 0.1%). The CDR3: CSASPGNPETQYF. The V gene is TRBV20-1, the J gene TRBJ2-5; checking the TCRdb D call of TRBD1 is not possible without DNA. The CDR3 consists of 13 residues. Per the germline V gene, CDR1 is DFQATT and CDR2 is SNEGSKA (reference sequence).

Measured by frequency, this clonotype is medium-sized. The chain has TRBV19 and TRBJ1-5. Germline V gives CDR1 LNHDA, CDR2 SQIVND (reference sequence). The CDR3 is 16 amino acids. Here the CDR3 reads CASSIMGGGGIQPQHF.

This clonotype is identified as medium-sized (0.01 to 0.1%) from frequency. The chain has TRBV5-6 and TRBJ2-7. This CDR3 contains 13 residues. Germline V gene lookup returns CDR1 SGHDT and CDR2 YYEEEE. CDR3: CASSLGLADEQYF.

This clonotype is deemed medium-sized by its frequency. The rearrangement uses TRBV5-1 and TRBJ2-3. Per germline, CDR1 SGHRS and CDR2 YFSETQ. The CDR3 is 12 amino acids. CDR3 amino acids: CASSLTTDTQYF. Filled out from reference TRBV5-1 and TRBJ2-3, the complete variable domain reads KAGVTQTPRYLIKTRGQQVTLSCSPISGHRSVSWYQQTPGQGLQFLFEYFSETQRNKGNFPGRFSGRQFSNSRSEMNVSTLELGDSALYLCASSLTTDTQYFGPGTRLTVL.

Considering frequency, this clonotype is large. This sequence joins TRBV7-9 and TRBJ2-5; TCRdb names TRBD1, which stays unverified in the absence of DNA. Germline lookup yields CDR1 SEHNR and CDR2 FQNEAQ (reference sequence). This CDR3 region has 15 residues. The CDR3 region is CASSSVRDYKETQYF.

Frequency places this clonotype as medium-sized. This chain joins TRBV2 and TRBJ2-5; TCRdb indicates TRBD2, and absent DNA this call remains unverified. The CDR3 is made up of 15 amino acids. Germline CDR1 reads SNHLY; CDR2 reads FYNNEI. This CDR3 is CASLPTSGRIETQYF.

This clonotype is labeled medium-sized based on frequency. V is TRBV11-1 and J is TRBJ1-2. The CDR3 has 15 amino acids. Per germline, CDR1 SGHAT and CDR2 FQDESV (reference sequence). The CDR3 sequence: CASSLTDGTNYGYTF.

This clonotype shows up as medium-sized by frequency. The V gene is TRBV2, the J gene TRBJ2-3; the TCRdb D gene call, TRBD1, has no DNA to confirm it. CDR1 and CDR2 from the germline V gene are SNHLY and FYNNEI. The CDR3 covers 15 residues. CDR3: CASSGSWDRGDTQYF.

By frequency, this clonotype registers large. The V and J genes are TRBV4-1 and TRBJ2-7; no DNA is available, so the TRBD1 call from TCRdb remains unchecked. This CDR3 contains 14 residues. Germline V CDR1 and CDR2: MGHRA, YSYEKL. The CDR3 reads CASSQGVGLYEQYF.

Frequency places this clonotype as large (0.1 to 1%). The J gene is TRBJ1-5, the V gene TRBV12-3 or TRBV12-4. The CDR3 is made up of 12 amino acids. CDR3: CASSLANWPQHF.